This TCR beta chain comes out of a study of T cell changes during pregnancy in multiple sclerosis. TCRdb's copy holds only in-frame clones and misses some; the assay was immunoSEQ multiplex PCR. The data contain around 60,000 clones, 95% to 97% of them seen just once; the ten biggest clones take up 2.5%. Germline V CDR1 and CDR2: MNHEY, SMNVEV (reference sequence). The V and J ends lost 2 bases and 0 bases respectively, with 8 bases between them. The CDR3 runs to 14 residues. This chain uses TRBV27 with TRBJ2-7; D might be TRBD1 (6 bases). The receptor comes from a female donor with multiple sclerosis, enrolled in a pregnancy study. The sequencing used CD8+ T cells from peripheral blood mononuclear cells, collected after pregnancy. CDR3 nucleotide sequence: TGTGCCAGCAGTTTACAGGACAGCTCCTACGAGCAGTACTTC. Translating it yields CASSLQDSSYEQYF.